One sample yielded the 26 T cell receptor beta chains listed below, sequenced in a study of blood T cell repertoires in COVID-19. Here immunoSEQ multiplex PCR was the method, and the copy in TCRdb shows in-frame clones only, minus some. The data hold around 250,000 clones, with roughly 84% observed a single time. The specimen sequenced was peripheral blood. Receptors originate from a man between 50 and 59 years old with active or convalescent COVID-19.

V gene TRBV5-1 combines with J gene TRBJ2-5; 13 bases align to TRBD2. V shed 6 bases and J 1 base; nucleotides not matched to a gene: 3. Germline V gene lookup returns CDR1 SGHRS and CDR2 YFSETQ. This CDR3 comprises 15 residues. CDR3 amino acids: CASKGTSGAQETQYF. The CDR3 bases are TGCGCCAGCAAAGGGACTAGCGGGGCCCAAGAGACCCAGTACTTC.

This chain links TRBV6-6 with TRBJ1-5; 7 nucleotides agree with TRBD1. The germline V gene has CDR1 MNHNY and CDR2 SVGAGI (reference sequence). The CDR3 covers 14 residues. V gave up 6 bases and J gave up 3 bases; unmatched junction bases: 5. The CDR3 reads CASRLTGANQPQHF. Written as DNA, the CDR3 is TGTGCCAGCAGGCTTACAGGGGCCAATCAGCCCCAGCATTTT.

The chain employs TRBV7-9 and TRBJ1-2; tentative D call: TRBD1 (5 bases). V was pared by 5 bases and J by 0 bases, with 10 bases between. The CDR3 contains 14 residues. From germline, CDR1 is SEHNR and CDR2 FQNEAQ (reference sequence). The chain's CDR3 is CASSRDRANYGYTF. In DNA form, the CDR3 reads TGTGCCAGCAGCCGTGACAGAGCTAACTATGGCTACACCTTC.

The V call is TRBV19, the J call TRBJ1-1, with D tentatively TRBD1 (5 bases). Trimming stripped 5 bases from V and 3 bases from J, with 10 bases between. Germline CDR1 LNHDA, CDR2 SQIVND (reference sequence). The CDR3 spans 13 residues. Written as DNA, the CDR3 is TGTGCCAGTAGTGCGACAGTGGACACTGAAGCTTTCTTT. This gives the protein CASSATVDTEAFF. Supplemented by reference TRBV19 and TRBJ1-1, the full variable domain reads DGGITQSPKYLFRKEGQNVTLSCEQNLNHDAMYWYRQDPGQGLRLIYYSQIVNDFQKGDIAEGYSVSREKKESFPLTVTSAQKNPTAFYLCASSATVDTEAFFGQGTRLTVV.

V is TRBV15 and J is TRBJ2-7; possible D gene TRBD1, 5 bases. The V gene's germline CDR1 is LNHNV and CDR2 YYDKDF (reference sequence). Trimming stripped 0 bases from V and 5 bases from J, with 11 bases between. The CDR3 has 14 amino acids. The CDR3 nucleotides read TGTGCCACCAGCAGAGATGGCAGGGCCCACGAGCAGTACTTC. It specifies CATSRDGRAHEQYF.

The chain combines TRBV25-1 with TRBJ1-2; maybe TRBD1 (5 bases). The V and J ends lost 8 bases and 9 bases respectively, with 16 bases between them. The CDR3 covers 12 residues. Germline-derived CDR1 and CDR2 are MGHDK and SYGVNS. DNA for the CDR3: TGTGCCAGCGCAGAACTGGGGGGACGCTACACCTTC. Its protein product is CASAELGGRYTF.

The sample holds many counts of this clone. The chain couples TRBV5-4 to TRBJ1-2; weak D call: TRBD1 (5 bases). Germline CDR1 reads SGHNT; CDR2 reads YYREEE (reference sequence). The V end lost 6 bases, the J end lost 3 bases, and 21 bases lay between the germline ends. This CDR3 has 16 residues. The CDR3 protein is CASTLGDRFRDYGYTF. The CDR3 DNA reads TGTGCCAGCACCTTAGGGGATCGCTTCCGGGACTATGGCTACACCTTC.

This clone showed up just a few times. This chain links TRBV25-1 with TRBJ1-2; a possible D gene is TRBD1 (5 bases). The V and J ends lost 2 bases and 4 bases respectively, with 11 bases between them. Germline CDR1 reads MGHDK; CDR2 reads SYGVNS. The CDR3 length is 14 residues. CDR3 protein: CASSEARDGYGYTF. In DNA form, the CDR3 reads TGTGCCAGCAGTGAAGCCAGGGATGGCTATGGCTACACCTTC.

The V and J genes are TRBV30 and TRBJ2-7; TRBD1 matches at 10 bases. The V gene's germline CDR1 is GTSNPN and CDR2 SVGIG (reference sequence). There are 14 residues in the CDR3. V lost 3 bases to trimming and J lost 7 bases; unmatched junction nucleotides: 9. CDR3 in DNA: TGTGCCTGGAGACGACAGGGGGCAAGAGAAGAGCAGTACTTC. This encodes CAWRRQGAREEQYF.

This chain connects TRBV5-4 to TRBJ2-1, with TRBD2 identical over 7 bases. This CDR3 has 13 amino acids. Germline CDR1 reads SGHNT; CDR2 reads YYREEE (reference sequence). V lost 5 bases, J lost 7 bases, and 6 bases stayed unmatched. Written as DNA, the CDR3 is TGTGCCAGCAGGCCAAGGGGAGGGAATGAGCAGTTCTTC. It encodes CASRPRGGNEQFF.

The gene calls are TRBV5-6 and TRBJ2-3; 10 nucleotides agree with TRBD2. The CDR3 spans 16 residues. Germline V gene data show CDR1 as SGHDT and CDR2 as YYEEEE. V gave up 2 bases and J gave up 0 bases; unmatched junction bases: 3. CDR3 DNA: TGTGCCAGCAGCTTCAGACTAGCGGGTAGCACAGATACGCAGTATTTT. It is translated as CASSFRLAGSTDTQYF.

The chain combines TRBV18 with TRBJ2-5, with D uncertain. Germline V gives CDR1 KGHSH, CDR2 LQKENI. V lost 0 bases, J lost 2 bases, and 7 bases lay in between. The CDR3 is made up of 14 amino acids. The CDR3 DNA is TGTGCCAGCTCACCACCAAATCTTCAAGAGACCCAGTACTTC. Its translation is CASSPPNLQETQYF.

The CDR3 protein is CASSGSGGPNEKLFF. The CDR3 DNA reads TGTGCCAGCAGCGGGAGCGGGGGACCTAATGAAAAACTGTTTTTT. This chain links TRBV9 with TRBJ1-4, with a tentative D call TRBD1 (5 bases). The V gene's germline CDR1 is SGDLS and CDR2 YYNGEE. This CDR3 spans 15 amino acids. Deletions cut 3 bases from V and 3 bases from J, with 12 bases between.

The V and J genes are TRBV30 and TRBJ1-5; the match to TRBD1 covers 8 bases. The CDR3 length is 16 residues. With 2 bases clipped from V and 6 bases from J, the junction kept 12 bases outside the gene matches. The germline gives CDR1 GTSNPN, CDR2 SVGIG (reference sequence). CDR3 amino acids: CAWSQGAGQGIQPQHF. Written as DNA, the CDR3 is TGTGCCTGGAGTCAGGGCGCCGGACAGGGAATTCAGCCCCAGCATTTT.

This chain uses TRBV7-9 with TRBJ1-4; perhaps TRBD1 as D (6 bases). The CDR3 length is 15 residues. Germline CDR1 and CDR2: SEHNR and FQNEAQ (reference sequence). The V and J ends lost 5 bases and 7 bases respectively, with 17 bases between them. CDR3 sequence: CASSLRQGQSEKLFF. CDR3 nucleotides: TGTGCCAGCAGCCTCCGGCAGGGGCAAAGTGAAAAACTGTTTTTT.

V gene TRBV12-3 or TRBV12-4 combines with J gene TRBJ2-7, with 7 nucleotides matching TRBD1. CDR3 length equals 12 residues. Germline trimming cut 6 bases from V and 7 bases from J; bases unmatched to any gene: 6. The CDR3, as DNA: TGTGCCAGCAGGACAGGGTTAAGGGAGCAGTACTTC. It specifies CASRTGLREQYF.

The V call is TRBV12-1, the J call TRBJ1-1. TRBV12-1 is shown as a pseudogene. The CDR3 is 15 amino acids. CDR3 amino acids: CASSTRGLKDTEAFF. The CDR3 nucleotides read TGTGCCAGCAGCACACGAGGGTTGAAGGATACTGAAGCTTTCTTT.

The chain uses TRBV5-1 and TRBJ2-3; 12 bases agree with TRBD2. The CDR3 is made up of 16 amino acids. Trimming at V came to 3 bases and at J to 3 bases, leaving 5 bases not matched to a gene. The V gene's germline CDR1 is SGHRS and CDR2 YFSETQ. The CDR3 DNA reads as TGCGCCAGCAGCTCCAGGACTAGCGGGGTGACAGATACGCAGTATTTT. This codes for CASSSRTSGVTDTQYF.

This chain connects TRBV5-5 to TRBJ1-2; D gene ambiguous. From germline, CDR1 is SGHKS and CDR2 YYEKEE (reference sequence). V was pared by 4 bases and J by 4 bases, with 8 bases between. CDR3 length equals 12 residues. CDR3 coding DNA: TGTGCCAGCAGCCCTGAGGGCTATGGCTACACCTTC. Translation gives CASSPEGYGYTF.

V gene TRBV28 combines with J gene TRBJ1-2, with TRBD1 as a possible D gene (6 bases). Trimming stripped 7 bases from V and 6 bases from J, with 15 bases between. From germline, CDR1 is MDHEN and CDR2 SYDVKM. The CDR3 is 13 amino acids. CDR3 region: CASIRRRTDGYTF. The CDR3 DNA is TGTGCCAGCATCCGACGGCGGACAGATGGCTACACCTTC.

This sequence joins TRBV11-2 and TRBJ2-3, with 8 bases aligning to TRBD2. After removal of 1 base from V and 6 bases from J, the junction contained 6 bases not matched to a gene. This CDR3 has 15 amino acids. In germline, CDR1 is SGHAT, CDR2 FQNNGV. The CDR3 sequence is CASSLGGLAGDTQYF. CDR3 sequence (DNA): TGTGCCAGCAGCTTAGGCGGACTAGCAGGGGATACGCAGTATTTT. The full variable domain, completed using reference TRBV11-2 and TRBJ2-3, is EAGVAQSPRYKIIEKRQSVAFWCNPISGHATLYWYQQILGQGPKLLIQFQNNGVVDDSQLPKDRFSAERLKGVDSTLKIQPAKLEDSAVYLCASSLGGLAGDTQYFGPGTRLTVL.

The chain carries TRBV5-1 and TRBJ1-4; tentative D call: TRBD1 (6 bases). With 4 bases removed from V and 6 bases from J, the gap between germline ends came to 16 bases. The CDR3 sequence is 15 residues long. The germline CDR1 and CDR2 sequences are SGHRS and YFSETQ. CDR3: CASSPLGGGDEKLFF. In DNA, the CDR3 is TGCGCCAGCAGCCCGCTGGGGGGGGGCGATGAAAAACTGTTTTTT.

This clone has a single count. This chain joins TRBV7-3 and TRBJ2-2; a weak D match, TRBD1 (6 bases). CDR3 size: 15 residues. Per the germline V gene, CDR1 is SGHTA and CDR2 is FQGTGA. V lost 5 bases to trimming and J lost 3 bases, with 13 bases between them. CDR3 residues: CASSRDRTDTGELFF. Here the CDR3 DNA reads TGTGCCAGCAGCCGCGACAGGACGGACACCGGGGAGCTGTTTTTT.

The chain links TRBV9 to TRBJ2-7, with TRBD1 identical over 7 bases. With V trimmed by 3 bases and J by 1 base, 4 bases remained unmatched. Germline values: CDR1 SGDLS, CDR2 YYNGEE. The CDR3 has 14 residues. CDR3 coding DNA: TGTGCCAGCAGCGACTACAGGGGATCCTACGAGCAGTACTTC. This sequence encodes CASSDYRGSYEQYF.

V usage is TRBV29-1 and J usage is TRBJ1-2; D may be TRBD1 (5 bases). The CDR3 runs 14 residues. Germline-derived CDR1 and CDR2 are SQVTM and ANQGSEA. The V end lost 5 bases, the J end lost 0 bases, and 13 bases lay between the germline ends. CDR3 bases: TGCAGCGTTACAGGAGCGGGGTCTAACTATGGCTACACCTTC. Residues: CSVTGAGSNYGYTF.

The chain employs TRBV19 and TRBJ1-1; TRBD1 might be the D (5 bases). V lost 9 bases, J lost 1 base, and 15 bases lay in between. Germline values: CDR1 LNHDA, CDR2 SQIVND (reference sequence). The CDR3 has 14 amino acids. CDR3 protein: CARIHRGRNTEAFF. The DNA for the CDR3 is TGTGCCAGAATACATCGGGGGAGGAACACTGAAGCTTTCTTT. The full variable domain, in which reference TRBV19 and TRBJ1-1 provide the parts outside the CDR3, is DGGITQSPKYLFRKEGQNVTLSCEQNLNHDAMYWYRQDPGQGLRLIYYSQIVNDFQKGDIAEGYSVSREKKESFPLTVTSAQKNPTAFYLCARIHRGRNTEAFFGQGTRLTVV.